The source of this T cell receptor beta chain is a study of tumor and adjacent non-tumor tissue in lung cancer. Study background: Stage I to III disease affected 10 men and 4 or 5 women aged roughly 30 to 76. Broader study findings: Shorter survival was associated with higher TCR diversity in tumors. Normal lung showed higher cumulative top 100 clone frequency than tumor.

Trimming removed 8 bases from V and 6 bases from J, with 14 bases in between. Per the germline V gene, CDR1 is WSHSY and CDR2 is SAAADI. The CDR3 totals 13 residues. RNA was extracted from bulk tissue without any cell sorting. Newly diagnosed lung cancer patients had thoracic surgery in China, August–late 2014, without prior chemotherapy. This clonotype appeared many times. What it binds is unknown. Three rounds of nested PCR, following a modified ARM-PCR protocol, produced the TCRbeta library. One entry per CDR3 protein results from TCRdb running MiXCR on the multiplex PCR reads. The sample holds under 250,000 distinct CDR3 sequences, 70% to 75% seen once.

V usage is TRBV10-2 and J usage is TRBJ2-1; TRBD1 might be the D (7 bases). The sequencing input was lung tumor tissue. The receptor's source is a man aged 60 to 75 with non-small cell lung cancer. The CDR3 coding sequence is TGCGCCAGCCGGGAGACAGGGTCCAATGAGCAGTTCTTC. As protein: CASRETGSNEQFF.